This record covers a single T cell receptor (beta chain). Its antigen remains unknown. The ends were cut back, 3 bases at V and 5 bases at J, with 19 bases in the middle. The CDR3 runs to 16 residues. The germline CDR1 and CDR2 sequences are LNHDA and SQIVND (reference sequence). These data come from a study of cytomegalovirus exposure and HLA in healthy donors. Study-level findings and limits: It was confirmed in vitro that a few of the CMV-associated chains were specific for CMV antigens. Some TCR beta chains (about 180 of them) were listed as cytomegalovirus-associated.

PCR employed 60 Vbeta and 13 Jbeta primers. Profiled with immunoSEQ multiplex PCR; TCRdb holds only in-frame clones, not every one. The sample shows about 95,000 clones, around 79% of them seen only once. Material for sequencing was PBMCs. The chain has TRBV19 and TRBJ2-5, with D uncertain. This receptor was taken from a woman between 35 and 50 years old in good health and CMV-seronegative. Here the CDR3 DNA reads TGTGCCAGTAGTATGGAGTCCGGCTTCTCCCGGGAGACCCAGTACTTC. As protein: CASSMESGFSRETQYF. The full variable domain, in which reference TRBV19 and TRBJ2-5 provide the parts outside the CDR3, is DGGITQSPKYLFRKEGQNVTLSCEQNLNHDAMYWYRQDPGQGLRLIYYSQIVNDFQKGDIAEGYSVSREKKESFPLTVTSAQKNPTAFYLCASSMESGFSRETQYFGPGTRLLVL.